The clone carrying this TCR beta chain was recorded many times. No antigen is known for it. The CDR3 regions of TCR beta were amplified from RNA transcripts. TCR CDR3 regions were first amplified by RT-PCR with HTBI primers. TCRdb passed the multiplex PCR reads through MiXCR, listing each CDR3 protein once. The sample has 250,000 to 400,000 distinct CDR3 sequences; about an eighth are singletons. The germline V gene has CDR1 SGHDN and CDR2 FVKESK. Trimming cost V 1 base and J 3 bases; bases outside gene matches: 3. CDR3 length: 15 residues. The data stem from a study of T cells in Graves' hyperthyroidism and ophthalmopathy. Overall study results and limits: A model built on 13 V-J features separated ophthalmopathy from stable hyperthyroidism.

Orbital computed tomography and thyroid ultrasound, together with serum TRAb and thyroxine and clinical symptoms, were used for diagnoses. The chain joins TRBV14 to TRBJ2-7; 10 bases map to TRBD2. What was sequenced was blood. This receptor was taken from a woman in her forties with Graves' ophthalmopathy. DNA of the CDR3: TGTGCCAGCAGCCAAGGTCTAGCGGGAGTCTACGAGCAGTACTTC. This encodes CASSQGLAGVYEQYF.